One sample yielded the 7 T cell receptor beta chains listed below, sequenced in a study of cytomegalovirus exposure and HLA in healthy donors (dated by TCRdb to 2015 to 2018). The receptor library was made with the immunoSEQ multiplex PCR assay. This immuneACCESS table, as held by TCRdb, lists in-frame sequences with V and J called but not all clones. Of the missing ones, under half trace to an unresolved V gene in checked studies; the others have no known cause. The sample profile shows about 180,000 clones; 85% of them were found once. The top ten clones comprise 15% to 20% of the sample. Sample: PBMCs. These receptors were obtained from a man younger than 35 in good health and CMV-seropositive.

This chain joins TRBV25-1 and TRBJ2-1, with 9 bases lining up with TRBD2. CDR3 length equals 15 residues. The V and J ends lost 2 bases and 6 bases, in that order; junction bases with no gene match: 5. CDR1 MGHDK and CDR2 SYGVNS come from the germline V gene. This chain's CDR3 is CASSERGLASNEQFF. In DNA form, the CDR3 reads TGTGCCAGCAGTGAAAGGGGACTAGCTAGCAATGAGCAGTTCTTC.

This clone has a single count. This chain joins TRBV11-2 and TRBJ1-2, with 8 bases that match TRBD1. The V segment lost 5 bases and the J segment 5 bases; nucleotides outside the gene matches: 4. This CDR3 is 13 amino acids long. The V gene's germline CDR1 is SGHAT and CDR2 FQNNGV. CDR3 loop: CASSQRTGYGYTF. In DNA form, the CDR3 reads TGTGCCAGCAGCCAACGGACAGGGTATGGCTACACCTTC.

With respect to this clone: The same CDR3 also results from other DNA sequences found in this sample. J is TRBJ2-3 and V is TRBV19, with 7 bases identical to TRBD2. Trimming removed 5 bases from V and 4 bases from J; junction bases left unmatched: 3. There are 13 residues in the CDR3. CDR1 LNHDA and CDR2 SQIVND come from the germline V gene (reference sequence). CDR3 nucleotide sequence: TGTGCCAGTAGTCTCGGACTAGCAGATACGCAGTATTTT. This codes for CASSLGLADTQYF. Based on the CDR3 plus reference TRBV19 and TRBJ2-3, the full variable domain is DGGITQSPKYLFRKEGQNVTLSCEQNLNHDAMYWYRQDPGQGLRLIYYSQIVNDFQKGDIAEGYSVSREKKESFPLTVTSAQKNPTAFYLCASSLGLADTQYFGPGTRLTVL.

The chain uses TRBV7-3 and TRBJ2-1, with D perhaps matching TRBD1 (6 bases). Per the germline V gene, CDR1 is SGHTA and CDR2 is FQGTGA. The CDR3 has 14 residues. V was pared by 6 bases and J by 5 bases, with 14 bases between. The CDR3 DNA reads as TGTGCCAGCAGTTCAGACAGGTGGGACAATGAGCAGTTCTTC. As protein: CASSSDRWDNEQFF.

The sample holds a few counts of this clone. The J gene is TRBJ2-7, the V gene TRBV19, with TRBD1 matching 7 bases. The CDR3 sequence is 13 residues long. With V trimmed by 5 bases and J by 3 bases, 4 bases remained unmatched. Germline lookup yields CDR1 LNHDA and CDR2 SQIVND (reference sequence). CDR3 nucleotide sequence: TGTGCCAGTAGTTTCCGACAGGGCTACGAGCAGTACTTC. Its protein is CASSFRQGYEQYF.

This clone occurred once. This chain connects TRBV30 to TRBJ1-6; no clear D gene. Germline assignment: CDR1 GTSNPN and CDR2 SVGIG (reference sequence). V was shortened by 1 base and J by 5 bases, with 9 bases between the two germline ends. The CDR3 contains 14 residues. The CDR3 sequence is CAWSGNRNNSPLHF. CDR3 nucleotides: TGTGCCTGGAGTGGGAACAGAAATAATTCACCCCTCCACTTT.

The chain recombines TRBV25-1 with TRBJ1-5, with D perhaps TRBD1 (5 bases). The CDR3 is made up of 14 amino acids. Germline assignment: CDR1 MGHDK and CDR2 SYGVNS. V shed 3 bases and J shed 4 bases, with 10 bases lying between them. The CDR3 protein is CASSELGENQPQHF. CDR3 sequence (DNA): TGTGCCAGCAGTGAGTTAGGGGAAAATCAGCCCCAGCATTTT. Together with reference TRBV25-1 and TRBJ1-5, the CDR3 gives the full variable domain: EADIYQTPRYLVIGTGKKITLECSQTMGHDKMYWYQQDPGMELHLIHYSYGVNSTEKGDLSSESTVSRIRTEHFPLTLESARPSHTSQYLCASSELGENQPQHFGDGTRLSIL.